This TCR beta chain was recorded in a study of T-cell reconstitution after alpha-beta-depleted transplantation in children. Preparation of the TCRbeta library involved a method that used unique molecular identifiers. TCRdb re-derived calls from the PCR reads in MiXCR, one entry per CDR3 protein. The sample has around 600,000 distinct CDR3 sequences; about 21% are singletons. Study results and limitations: A year post-transplant, T-cell counts and diversity derived mostly from newly produced T cells. Expanded graft clones numbering several hundred reportedly gave rise to alpha-beta T cells about two months after transplant.

This clonotype was recorded many times. Its target is unknown. This clonotype was obtained from a boy under two years old who had a stem cell transplant for acute myeloid leukemia, so the T cells may come from the graft donor. This specimen consisted of PBMCs, mostly from graft donor cells, obtained 360 days after TCRalphabeta/CD19-depleted stem cell transplant.

CDR3 DNA: TGTGCCAGCAGCTTGGCTGGCTCCGGGAACATTCAGTACTTC. As protein: CASSLAGSGNIQYF. The rearrangement links TRBV5-6 to TRBJ2-4; D is unresolved. Germline V gives CDR1 SGHDT, CDR2 YYEEEE. CDR3 length: 14 residues. Trimming took off 0 bases at V and 7 bases at J, with 11 bases between the two ends.